This T cell receptor beta chain was captured by sequencing in a study of blood T cell repertoires in COVID-19. After removal of 4 bases from V and 7 bases from J, the junction contained 9 bases not matched to a gene. Germline CDR1 and CDR2: SGDLS and YYNGEE. The CDR3 is 15 residues long. TCRdb's copy holds only in-frame clones and misses some; the assay was immunoSEQ multiplex PCR. Here the sample spans around 230,000 clones, almost 85% being singletons. Seattle's cohort entered during active infection and was followed longitudinally. This clonotype was sampled from a man in his fifties with COVID-19, enrolled during active disease. The sequencing input was peripheral blood. V and J are TRBV9 and TRBJ1-5, with 9 bases that match TRBD1. CDR3 protein: CASSPTGQGSQPQHF. CDR3 coding DNA: TGTGCCAGCAGCCCCACCGGACAGGGGTCCCAGCCCCAGCATTTT.